This T cell receptor beta chain appears in the sequencing data of a study of cytomegalovirus exposure and HLA in healthy donors. On this clone: Its antigen is still unknown.

Per the germline V gene, CDR1 is LNHDA and CDR2 is SQIVND (reference sequence). The CDR3 extends over 13 amino acids. V was clipped by 6 bases and J by 5 bases, with 13 bases between them. Notes on the study in general: Researchers counted roughly 150 TCR beta chains as cytomegalovirus-associated.

Generated by immunoSEQ multiplex PCR, the TCRdb table keeps only in-frame clones and is missing some. Altogether about 200,000 clones are present, roughly three quarters being singletons, with the ten largest covering 1.2%. This receptor was identified in a woman aged 25 to 45 in good health and CMV-seronegative. The V gene is TRBV19, the J gene TRBJ2-5; TRBD1 is a possible D gene (6 bases). The sequencing input was PBMCs. CDR3 nucleotides: TGTGCCAGTAGCCCACAGGGCACGGAGACCCAGTACTTC. Translated: CASSPQGTETQYF.